What follows are 20 T cell receptor beta chains derived from one specimen sequenced in a study of blood T cell repertoires in COVID-19. The method was immunoSEQ multiplex PCR; TCRdb's version includes in-frame clones alone and lacks a portion of them. The sample yields fewer than 120,000 clones, 88% seen once. The material sequenced was peripheral blood. The receptors come from a woman aged 50 to 65 with acute or convalescent COVID-19.

The V gene is TRBV2, the J gene TRBJ1-5; D gene unclear. Trimming cost V 5 bases and J 4 bases, with 21 bases left between them. The CDR3 has 17 residues. From germline, CDR1 is SNHLY and CDR2 FYNNEI. This CDR3 is CASSWAPPRVGNQPQHF. The CDR3 DNA sequence: TGTGCCAGCAGTTGGGCTCCCCCCAGAGTCGGTAATCAGCCCCAGCATTTT.

The genes are TRBV7-9 and TRBJ2-5; 7 nucleotides agree with TRBD1. Trimming took 5 bases from V and 4 from J; bases not matched to a gene: 13. The CDR3 length is 16 residues. In germline, CDR1 is SEHNR, CDR2 FQNEAQ (reference sequence). This CDR3 is CASSPRQGGGVETQYF. DNA for the CDR3: TGTGCCAGCAGCCCCCGACAGGGTGGGGGTGTAGAGACCCAGTACTTC.

Comments on this clone: The identical CDR3 is also encoded by other nucleotide sequences in the sample. The chain recombines TRBV5-1 with TRBJ1-5; TRBD1 aligns across 8 bases. Trimming took 5 bases from V and 3 from J; bases not matched to a gene: 7. CDR3 length: 15 residues. Germline assignment: CDR1 SGHRS and CDR2 YFSETQ. CDR3 bases: TGCGCCAGCAGTCTTGGACAGGGCGACAATCAGCCCCAGCATTTT. Its translation: CASSLGQGDNQPQHF.

The chain carries TRBV5-1 and TRBJ2-3; TRBD2 might be the D (6 bases). Between the trimmed V and J ends, which lost 0 bases and 0 bases, there was a span of 11 bases. CDR3 length: 16 residues. CDR1 and CDR2 from the germline V gene are SGHRS and YFSETQ. CDR3 loop: CASSLAWRDSTDTQYF. The CDR3 region has the DNA TGCGCCAGCAGCTTGGCCTGGCGGGATAGCACAGATACGCAGTATTTT. Together with reference TRBV5-1 and TRBJ2-3, the CDR3 gives the full variable domain: KAGVTQTPRYLIKTRGQQVTLSCSPISGHRSVSWYQQTPGQGLQFLFEYFSETQRNKGNFPGRFSGRQFSNSRSEMNVSTLELGDSALYLCASSLAWRDSTDTQYFGPGTRLTVL.

The chain couples TRBV6-6 to TRBJ2-7; 7 nucleotides align to TRBD1. The germline V gene has CDR1 MNHNY and CDR2 SVGAGI (reference sequence). V gave up 5 bases and J gave up 5 bases; unmatched junction bases: 9. The CDR3 is 14 residues long. The CDR3 DNA sequence: TGTGCCAGCAGTCAATTGGGACAGATCAACGAGCAGTACTTC. Its protein product is CASSQLGQINEQYF.

The rearrangement links TRBV7-9 to TRBJ1-4, with D uncertain. V lost 2 bases to trimming and J lost 0 bases, with 10 bases between them. CDR1 is SEHNR and CDR2 is FQNEAQ in the germline V gene (reference sequence). The CDR3 has 16 residues. For the CDR3, the DNA is TGTGCCAGCAGCTTAACCCGGGGTTCAACTAATGAAAAACTGTTTTTT. Translated: CASSLTRGSTNEKLFF.

The count of this clone is one. The CDR3 region is CASRGHPNTEAFF. CDR3 bases: TGTGCCAGCAGGGGACACCCGAACACTGAAGCTTTCTTT. The V gene is TRBV7-2, the J gene TRBJ1-1, with D tentatively TRBD1 (6 bases). Looked up from germline, CDR1 is SGHTA and CDR2 is FQGNSA. Trimming left V 6 bases short and J 1 base short, with 9 bases between. This CDR3 comprises 13 residues.

The V and J genes are TRBV2 and TRBJ1-1; TRBD1 matches at 8 bases. This CDR3 has 15 residues. CDR1 is SNHLY and CDR2 is FYNNEI in the germline V gene. J was trimmed by 5 bases and V by 5 bases; bases with no gene match: 10. CDR3 DNA sequence: TGTGCCAGCAGTCAAGACAGGGGCGGGAGGACTGAAGCTTTCTTT. Protein product: CASSQDRGGRTEAFF. The variable domain in full, with the rest retrieved from reference TRBV2 and TRBJ1-1, is EPEVTQTPSHQVTQMGQEVILRCVPISNHLYFYWYRQILGQKVEFLVSFYNNEISEKSEIFDDQFSVERPDGSNFTLKIRSTKLEDSAMYFCASSQDRGGRTEAFFGQGTRLTVV.

The genes are TRBV3-1 (or the pseudogene TRBV3-2) and TRBJ1-3, with 7 bases identical to TRBD1. CDR3 size: 14 residues. The V gene's germline CDR1 is LGHDT and CDR2 YNNKEL (reference sequence). With V trimmed by 8 bases and J by 4 bases, 8 bases remained unmatched. DNA of the CDR3: TGTGCCAGCGGAAACACAGGGGTCGGAAACACCATATATTTT. This codes for CASGNTGVGNTIYF.

V is TRBV6-5 and J is TRBJ2-5; TRBD2 is a possible D gene (7 bases). V lost 6 bases and J lost 10, with 18 bases in between. The CDR3 has 13 amino acids. Looked up from germline, CDR1 is MNHEY and CDR2 is SVGAGI. The CDR3 spells CASSRGGESFQYF. The CDR3 DNA is TGTGCCAGCAGCAGGGGAGGGGAATCTTTCCAGTACTTC.

This clone was seen more than once but under ten times. V gene TRBV29-1 combines with J gene TRBJ2-1; 8 bases line up with TRBD2. Trimming removed 1 base from V and 0 bases from J; junction bases left unmatched: 5. Germline assignment: CDR1 SQVTM and CDR2 ANQGSEA. The CDR3 runs to 16 residues. The DNA of the CDR3 is TGCAGCGTTGAAGCTAGCGGGCTAGGCTCCTACAATGAGCAGTTCTTC. It specifies CSVEASGLGSYNEQFF.

The rearrangement joins TRBV19 to TRBJ1-1; D gene uncertain. The germline V and J ends were trimmed by 6 bases and 0 bases, with 5 bases remaining between them. This CDR3 is 12 amino acids long. CDR1 and CDR2 (germline): LNHDA, SQIVND (reference sequence). In DNA, the CDR3 is TGTGCCAGTAGGAGGCTGAACACTGAAGCTTTCTTT. Its translation: CASRRLNTEAFF.

V is TRBV6-1 and J is TRBJ2-1; D possibly corresponds to TRBD1 (6 bases). Germline CDR1 is MNHNS and CDR2 is SASEGT. This CDR3 has 16 residues. The V end was cut by 2 bases, the J end by 2 bases, with 13 bases between. CDR3 DNA sequence: TGTGCCAGCAGTGAACGCCAGGGGAATCCCTACAATGAGCAGTTCTTC. It translates to CASSERQGNPYNEQFF.

V and J are TRBV5-6 and TRBJ2-7; D is unclear. CDR3 length: 11 residues. The V end was cut by 4 bases, the J end by 5 bases, with 7 bases between. CDR1 SGHDT and CDR2 YYEEEE come from the germline V gene. The CDR3 here is CASSLEDEQYF. The DNA of the CDR3 is TGTGCCAGCAGCCTAGAAGACGAGCAGTACTTC.

The chain employs TRBV18 and TRBJ1-1, with 7 bases identical to TRBD1. The CDR3 is 13 residues long. CDR1 and CDR2 (germline): KGHSH, LQKENI. V gave up 4 bases and J gave up 4 bases; unmatched junction bases: 3. The CDR3 bases are TGTGCCAGCTCACGACAGGGTGGCACTGAAGCTTTCTTT. Translated: CASSRQGGTEAFF.

The rearrangement links TRBV11-3 to TRBJ2-1, with TRBD2 identical over 9 bases. J gave up 6 bases and V 6 bases, and 12 bases lay outside the gene matches. Germline V lookup: CDR1 SGHNT, CDR2 YENEEA. This CDR3 has 16 amino acids. CDR3 DNA sequence: TGTGCCAGCAGTTCCCGTGGCGCGGGAGGGTTCAATGAGCAGTTCTTC. Translated, it gives CASSSRGAGGFNEQFF.

The genes are TRBV5-4 and TRBJ1-2, with D perhaps matching TRBD1 (5 bases). V was cut by 2 bases and J by 8 bases, with 10 bases left in between. Germline V gene lookup returns CDR1 SGHNT and CDR2 YYREEE (reference sequence). The CDR3 sequence is 12 residues long. CDR3 nucleotide sequence: TGTGCCAGCAGCTTCCAGGGATTAGGCTACACCTTC. Translated: CASSFQGLGYTF.

The rearrangement links TRBV28 to TRBJ2-3; D not resolved. The germline CDR1 and CDR2 sequences are MDHEN and SYDVKM. Trimming took 6 bases from V and 6 from J, leaving 10 bases between them. The CDR3 runs to 12 residues. The CDR3 nucleotides are TGTGCCAGCAGCCAGCAGCGTGATACGCAGTATTTT. Its translation: CASSQQRDTQYF.

V is TRBV2 and J is TRBJ2-1; 8 bases match TRBD2. The germline V gene has CDR1 SNHLY and CDR2 FYNNEI. The CDR3 is 14 residues long. Trimming took 5 bases from V and 9 from J; bases not matched to a gene: 9. As DNA, the CDR3 is TGTGCCAGCAGTTTGAACTTAGCGGGAACTGAGCAGTTCTTC. Its protein product is CASSLNLAGTEQFF.

The chain links TRBV7-2 to TRBJ1-2; D unresolved. The CDR3 is made up of 14 amino acids. CDR1 is SGHTA and CDR2 is FQGNSA in the germline V gene. Trimming left V 2 bases short and J 0 bases short, with 7 bases between. The CDR3 region is CASSLYGPNYGYTF. CDR3 bases: TGTGCCAGCAGCTTATATGGGCCTAACTATGGCTACACCTTC.